These 9 T cell receptor beta chains originate from one sample sequenced in a study of blood T cell repertoires in COVID-19. Using immunoSEQ multiplex PCR, the repertoire was profiled, and TCRdb retains in-frame clones only, with some absent. The table lists about 190,000 clones, 70% to 80% of them singletons. The sequencing input was peripheral blood. The receptor source for this set is a man in his fifties or sixties who had recovered from COVID-19.

This rearrangement joins TRBV15 to TRBJ1-1; 7 bases fit TRBD1. This CDR3 contains 15 residues. J gave up 7 bases and V 3 bases, and 11 bases lay outside the gene matches. Germline loops: CDR1 LNHNV, CDR2 YYDKDF (reference sequence). The CDR3 DNA reads as TGTGCCACCAGCAGTGACCCCGGGACAGTAAATGAAGCTTTCTTT. Translating gives CATSSDPGTVNEAFF.

The V and J genes are TRBV7-3 and TRBJ2-1; 12 bases are shared with TRBD1. The CDR3 extends over 16 amino acids. V lost 3 bases and J lost 6; bases outside the gene matches: 6. Germline V CDR1 and CDR2: SGHTA, FQGTGA. The chain's CDR3 is CASSFDRDRGLNEQFF. The CDR3 DNA reads as TGTGCCAGCAGCTTTGACCGGGACAGGGGGCTCAATGAGCAGTTCTTC.

This clone was seen once. The gene calls are TRBV9 and TRBJ2-3; D is perhaps TRBD2 (5 bases). Looked up from germline, CDR1 is SGDLS and CDR2 is YYNGEE. The CDR3 loop spans 16 amino acids. Trimming left V 4 bases short and J 3 bases short, with 18 bases between. The CDR3 loop reads CASSPPTVGGTDTQYF. The CDR3 DNA reads as TGTGCCAGCAGCCCCCCCACAGTGGGCGGGACAGATACGCAGTATTTT. Based on the CDR3 plus reference TRBV9 and TRBJ2-3, the full variable domain is DSGVTQTPKHLITATGQRVTLRCSPRSGDLSVYWYQQSLDQGLQFLIQYYNGEERAKGNILERFSAQQFPDLHSELNLSSLELGDSALYFCASSPPTVGGTDTQYFGPGTRLTVL.

Only a few counts were recorded for this clone. The chain carries TRBV15 and TRBJ2-1; 8 positions match TRBD2. Germline-derived CDR1 and CDR2 are LNHNV and YYDKDF (reference sequence). CDR3 length: 14 amino acids. With V trimmed by 5 bases and J by 4 bases, 4 bases remained unmatched. CDR3 sequence (DNA): TGTGCCACCAGCGGTGAGCGGGAGTACAATGAGCAGTTCTTC. Translated, it gives CATSGEREYNEQFF.

This chain links TRBV3-1 (or the pseudogene TRBV3-2) with TRBJ2-3; unclear D gene. Germline CDR1 LGHDT, CDR2 YNNKEL (reference sequence). This CDR3 region has 15 residues. The ends were cut back, 1 base at V and 3 bases at J, with 11 bases in the middle. CDR3 coding DNA: TGTGCCAGCAGCCAAGTAGTGTCGGTTACAGATACGCAGTATTTT. This sequence encodes CASSQVVSVTDTQYF.

The gene calls are TRBV6-5 and TRBJ2-1; 7 nucleotides line up with TRBD2. The CDR3 totals 16 residues. Trimming took 6 bases from V and 5 from J; bases not matched to a gene: 13. In germline, CDR1 is MNHEY, CDR2 SVGAGI. The CDR3 DNA reads as TGTGCCAGCAGCTACGGGACCGGGACTACCGACAATGAGCAGTTCTTC. Residues: CASSYGTGTTDNEQFF.

V gene TRBV11-3 combines with J gene TRBJ1-2; TRBD1 matches at 7 bases. The CDR3 runs to 20 residues. Per germline, CDR1 SGHNT and CDR2 YENEEA. J gave up 5 bases and V 7 bases, and 28 bases lay outside the gene matches. The CDR3 protein is CASNNITGALKILGWYGYTF. The CDR3 nucleotides read TGTGCCAGCAACAACATCACAGGGGCCCTTAAGATTCTGGGATGGTATGGCTACACCTTC.

This clone occurred once. The rearrangement uses TRBV11-2 and TRBJ2-1; tentative D call: TRBD2 (6 bases). Trimming left V 0 bases short and J 11 bases short, with 11 bases between. CDR3 size: 13 residues. Germline CDR1 and CDR2: SGHAT and FQNNGV. CDR3 nucleotides: TGTGCCAGCAGCTTAGAGGCTAGCGAAAAGCAGTTCTTC. This translates into CASSLEASEKQFF.

This chain uses TRBV6-5 with TRBJ1-1, with TRBD1 matching over 7 bases. Looked up from germline, CDR1 is MNHEY and CDR2 is SVGAGI. V dropped 6 bases and J dropped 5; count of bases not matched to a gene: 6. There are 13 residues in the CDR3. The CDR3 protein is CASSDQQGTEAFF. The CDR3 coding sequence is TGTGCCAGCAGCGATCAACAGGGGACTGAAGCTTTCTTT.